The TCR beta chain described here comes from a study of blood T cell repertoires in COVID-19. The wider study: Samples of COVID-19 (acute and convalescent) were obtained from the United States, Italy and Spain.

Enrollment of patients from Seattle took place during active infection, with longitudinal follow-up. V lost 6 bases and J lost 4; bases outside the gene matches: 14. CDR1 and CDR2 from the germline V gene are SGHAT and FQNNGV. The CDR3 is 16 residues long. As originally analysed: Cell counts per sample came from amplifying reference gene primers. Clones were read by immunoSEQ multiplex PCR, and TCRdb kept only the in-frame ones, dropping some. That table gives V, J and clone size, and the DNA gave D and trimming. Of around 270,000 clones listed, about 80% are singletons. This clonotype was obtained from a person aged 65 to 85 with COVID-19, enrolled during active disease. The chain recombines TRBV11-2 with TRBJ2-5, with 7 bases fitting TRBD2. The sequenced sample consisted of peripheral blood. CDR3 in amino acids: CASSGRAGAPGETQYF. DNA of the CDR3: TGTGCCAGCAGTGGGAGGGCGGGAGCGCCCGGAGAGACCCAGTACTTC.